What follows are 32 T cell receptor beta chains derived from one specimen sequenced in a study of breast tumors, draining lymph nodes, adjacent tissues. In TCRdb, the multiplex PCR reads were re-called with MiXCR into one record per CDR3 protein. The sample records tens of thousands of distinct CDR3 sequences, under 30% being singletons. The sequencing sample was made of breast tumor tissue. The receptors stem from a female donor with breast cancer. Some clones in this sample may be carry-over from other donors' samples.

Sample share makes this clonotype medium-sized. The V and J genes are TRBV6-6 and TRBJ2-7; no clear D. The CDR3 consists of 13 residues. Trimming shortened V by 3 bases and J by 7 bases, and 13 bases separated the two germline ends. The germline V gene encodes CDR1 MNHNY and CDR2 SVGAGI (reference sequence). Written as DNA, the CDR3 is TGTGCCAGCAGTTATAACACCCTTGGGGAGCAGTACTTC. Translated: CASSYNTLGEQYF.

This clonotype was counted ten times or more. The J gene is TRBJ2-7, the V gene TRBV6-6; D is tentatively TRBD1 or TRBD2 (5 bases each). This CDR3 comprises 17 residues. V was shortened by 6 bases and J by 6 bases, with 27 bases between the two germline ends. Germline values: CDR1 MNHNY, CDR2 SVGAGI (reference sequence). The CDR3 sequence is CASSQIHVPGPQGEQYF. The CDR3, as DNA: TGTGCCAGCAGCCAAATCCATGTTCCGGGACCTCAGGGCGAGCAGTACTTC.

In its sample, this clonotype was seen many times. The genes are TRBV10-3 and TRBJ2-2; 8 bases map to TRBD2. Germline V gene lookup returns CDR1 ENHRY and CDR2 SYGVKD. V trimming: 6 bases; J trimming: 5 bases; junction bases outside the gene matches: 14. The CDR3 is 17 amino acids. The CDR3 coding sequence is TGTGCCATCAGGGGATACCGGGAGGGTGTTGCAACCGGGGAGCTGTTTTTT. It encodes CAIRGYREGVATGELFF.

The chain has TRBV5-6 and TRBJ2-1; 10 bases map to TRBD2. CDR1 is SGHDT, CDR2 YYEEEE, per germline. J was trimmed by 8 bases and V by 0 bases; bases with no gene match: 14. The CDR3 has 18 amino acids. The CDR3, as DNA: TGTGCCAGCAGCTTGGCCTTGGTAGCGGGGGGCCCTTTGGATGAGCAGTTCTTC. This codes for CASSLALVAGGPLDEQFF.

This clonotype appeared a few times. The chain is built from TRBV6-1 and TRBJ1-2; D gene unclear. Germline CDR1 reads MNHNS; CDR2 reads SASEGT. The CDR3 spans 16 residues. Trimming pared 1 base from V and 0 bases from J, leaving 12 bases between. The CDR3 DNA reads as TGTGCCAGCAGTGAAGTTCGGCAGGCTGCTAACTATGGCTACACCTTC. Its translation: CASSEVRQAANYGYTF.

Ten or more counts support this clonotype. The CDR3 protein is CASSENRASGNTIYF. For the CDR3, the DNA is TGTGCCAGCAGTGAAAACAGAGCCTCTGGAAACACCATATATTTT. The chain recombines TRBV2 with TRBJ1-3; no definite D call. V was clipped by 2 bases and J by 0 bases, with 8 bases between them. The CDR3 is 15 residues long. Germline CDR1 reads SNHLY; CDR2 reads FYNNEI. Full variable domain (remainder filled in from reference TRBV2 and TRBJ1-3): EPEVTQTPSHQVTQMGQEVILRCVPISNHLYFYWYRQILGQKVEFLVSFYNNEISEKSEIFDDQFSVERPDGSNFTLKIRSTKLEDSAMYFCASSENRASGNTIYFGEGSWLTVV.

The chain recombines TRBV15 with TRBJ2-7; D not resolved. The CDR3 spans 14 residues. Trimming cost V 1 base and J 4 bases, with 11 bases left between them. The V gene's germline CDR1 is LNHNV and CDR2 YYDKDF (reference sequence). The CDR3 DNA reads as TGTGCCACCAGCAGAGGGTTTTGGCAGTACGAGCAGTACTTC. This encodes CATSRGFWQYEQYF. The full variable domain, with the rest looked up from reference TRBV15 and TRBJ2-7, is DAMVIQNPRYQVTQFGKPVTLSCSQTLNHNVMYWYQQKSSQAPKLLFHYYDKDFNNEADTPDNFQSRRPNTSFCFLDIRSPGLGDTAMYLCATSRGFWQYEQYFGPGTRLTVT.

This clonotype was picked up a small number of times. The V gene is TRBV5-1, the J gene TRBJ2-3; 8 positions agree with TRBD2. V lost 2 bases to trimming and J lost 2 bases; unmatched junction nucleotides: 4. The CDR3 has 15 residues. CDR1 is SGHRS, CDR2 YFSETQ, per germline. CDR3 loop: CASSFPSGLTDTQYF. The DNA for the CDR3 is TGCGCCAGCAGCTTCCCTAGCGGGCTCACAGATACGCAGTATTTT.

There are many counts of this clonotype. J is TRBJ2-2 and V is TRBV5-6; maybe TRBD1 (6 bases). Trimming left V 2 bases short and J 6 bases short, with 14 bases between. CDR1 and CDR2 from the germline V gene are SGHDT and YYEEEE. This CDR3 is built from 15 residues. CDR3: CASSFDRRRAGELFF. For the CDR3, the DNA is TGTGCCAGCAGCTTTGACAGGAGAAGAGCCGGGGAGCTGTTTTTT.

This clonotype came up many times. CDR3 sequence (DNA): TGTGCCAGCAGCAAGGGACCCCCAGGCTTGGGTTCACCCCTCCACTTT. It encodes CASSKGPPGLGSPLHF. The J gene is TRBJ1-6, the V gene TRBV2; D is perhaps TRBD1 (5 bases). This CDR3 is built from 16 residues. Germline V gene data show CDR1 as SNHLY and CDR2 as FYNNEI. Trimming removed 6 bases from V and 9 bases from J, with 21 bases in between.

This clonotype was recorded many times. The gene calls are TRBV5-6 and TRBJ2-3; D unclear. CDR1 and CDR2 (germline): SGHDT, YYEEEE. Trimming took off 0 bases at V and 1 base at J, with 3 bases between the two ends. The length of the CDR3 is 13 residues. The CDR3 DNA follows: TGTGCCAGCAGCTTGGGGCGCACAGATACGCAGTATTTT. The encoded protein is CASSLGRTDTQYF. The full variable domain, its missing parts supplied by reference TRBV5-6 and TRBJ2-3, is DAGVTQSPTHLIKTRGQQVTLRCSPKSGHDTVSWYQQALGQGPQFIFQYYEEEERQRGNFPDRFSGHQFPNYSSELNVNALLLGDSALYLCASSLGRTDTQYFGPGTRLTVL.

The chain combines TRBV27 with TRBJ2-6; D uncertain. Trimming left V 1 base short and J 0 bases short, with 1 base between. This CDR3 comprises 14 residues. Per germline, CDR1 MNHEY and CDR2 SMNVEV (reference sequence). The chain's CDR3 is CASSLFSGANVLTF. Written as DNA, the CDR3 is TGTGCCAGCAGTTTATTCTCTGGGGCCAACGTCCTGACTTTC. The full variable domain, its missing parts supplied by reference TRBV27 and TRBJ2-6, is EAQVTQNPRYLITVTGKKLTVTCSQNMNHEYMSWYRQDPGLGLRQIYYSMNVEVTDKGDVPEGYKVSRKEKRNFPLILESPSPNQTSLYFCASSLFSGANVLTFGAGSRLTVL.

As to this clonotype: At one boundary the junction diverges from the germline segment, which might be a read error. V is TRBV5-4 and J is TRBJ2-7; D may be TRBD2 (6 bases). The CDR3 is made up of 13 amino acids. Germline V gives CDR1 SGHNT, CDR2 YYREEE (reference sequence). CDR3 in DNA: TGTGCCAACAGCTTGGGGACTCAATACGAGCAGTACTTC. Translating gives CANSLGTQYEQYF.

The rearrangement uses TRBV4-1 and TRBJ2-1; D is possibly TRBD1 (6 bases). The germline V gene encodes CDR1 MGHRA and CDR2 YSYEKL. CDR3 length: 15 amino acids. The germline V and J ends were trimmed by 0 bases and 9 bases, with 15 bases remaining between them. The CDR3, as DNA: TGCGCCAGCAGCCAAGATGTGAATAGGGGGACTGAGCAGTTCTTC. Translated, it gives CASSQDVNRGTEQFF.

Turning to this clonotype: A read error may explain this, as a much larger clone is one base away. This chain uses TRBV29-1 with TRBJ2-1, with D maybe TRBD1 (5 bases). Germline lookup yields CDR1 SQVTM and CDR2 ANQGSEA. The CDR3 extends over 17 amino acids. This CDR3 is CSVEGTQGQSSYNELFF. The CDR3 DNA is TGCAGCGTTGAAGGGACACAAGGTCAAAGCTCCTACAATGAGCTGTTCTTC.

This clonotype was seen ten or more times. The chain joins TRBV4-1 to TRBJ2-3, with 12 bases that match TRBD2. The germline gives CDR1 MGHRA, CDR2 YSYEKL. J gave up 6 bases and V 3 bases, and 7 bases lay outside the gene matches. This CDR3 comprises 16 residues. The CDR3 sequence: CASSHLTSGGADTQYF. The CDR3 DNA reads as TGCGCCAGCAGCCATCTGACTAGCGGGGGCGCGGATACGCAGTATTTT.

The chain recombines TRBV19 with TRBJ2-5; 10 nucleotides agree with TRBD1. In germline, CDR1 is LNHDA, CDR2 SQIVND (reference sequence). V lost 4 bases, J lost 4 bases, and 3 bases stayed unmatched. The CDR3 runs 14 residues. The DNA for the CDR3 is TGTGCCAGTAGTACGACAGGGGGCGCAGAGACCCAGTACTTC. Translating it yields CASSTTGGAETQYF.

The rearrangement uses TRBV7-3 and TRBJ2-1; 14 bases are a match to TRBD2. CDR3 length: 16 residues. Trimming took 5 bases from V and 8 from J; bases not matched to a gene: 8. From germline, CDR1 is SGHTA and CDR2 FQGTGA. In DNA, the CDR3 is TGTGCCAGCAGCCTCGGGACTAGCGGGAGTTTCGATGAGCAGTTCTTC. Amino acid sequence: CASSLGTSGSFDEQFF.

On this clonotype: This could be a read error, since a much larger clone is one nucleotide away. The chain links TRBV6-1 to TRBJ2-2; a weak D match, TRBD2 (5 bases). The CDR3 is 15 residues long. CDR1 MNHNS and CDR2 SASEGT come from the germline V gene. CDR3 nucleotides: TGTGCCAGCAGTGAATCTCCGGAGAACACCGGGGAGCGGTTTTTT. Its translation: CASSESPENTGERFF.

This clonotype was seen repeatedly, ten times or more. The chain recombines TRBV6-5 with TRBJ1-2; 8 positions agree with TRBD1. Germline V gene lookup returns CDR1 MNHEY and CDR2 SVGAGI. CDR3 length: 13 residues. V was clipped by 5 bases and J by 4 bases; unmatched bases: 3. CDR3 nucleotides: TGTGCCAGCAGTGGACAGGGTAGCTATGGCTACACCTTC. Translation gives CASSGQGSYGYTF.

This clonotype was recorded at least ten times. J is TRBJ1-2 and V is TRBV4-1; 10 positions match TRBD1. Germline V gene lookup returns CDR1 MGHRA and CDR2 YSYEKL. V dropped 3 bases and J dropped 5; count of bases not matched to a gene: 9. CDR3 length: 16 amino acids. This CDR3 reads CASSQSGTGDYYGYTF. As DNA, the CDR3 is TGCGCCAGCAGCCAGAGCGGGACAGGGGATTATTATGGCTACACCTTC.

This clonotype was seen many times. This chain uses TRBV12-3 or TRBV12-4 with TRBJ2-7; D is undetermined. Trimming pared 3 bases from V and 2 bases from J, leaving 8 bases between. The CDR3 contains 13 residues. The DNA for the CDR3 is TGTGCCAGCAGTTTTGGGCAGGCCTACGAGCAGTACTTC. This sequence encodes CASSFGQAYEQYF.

The chain links TRBV27 to TRBJ2-5, with TRBD2 matching 10 bases. The trim removed 0 bases at V and 4 bases at J, leaving 8 bases unmatched. The CDR3 consists of 17 residues. The germline gives CDR1 MNHEY, CDR2 SMNVEV (reference sequence). The CDR3 protein is CASSLSGPSGSRETQYF. The CDR3 DNA follows: TGTGCCAGCAGTTTATCTGGCCCTAGCGGGAGTCGAGAGACCCAGTACTTC.

At least ten counts were recorded for this clonotype. The V call is TRBV7-9, the J call TRBJ2-3; D not resolved. The V gene lost 5 bases and the J gene lost 2 bases, with 14 bases spanning the gap. The CDR3 is 15 amino acids. Germline V gene lookup returns CDR1 SEHNR and CDR2 FQNEAQ (reference sequence). CDR3: CASSPRHYDTDTQYF. The CDR3 coding sequence is TGTGCCAGCAGCCCAAGACACTATGACACAGATACGCAGTATTTT.

This clonotype was seen more than once but under ten times. V and J are TRBV3-1 and TRBJ1-2; 9 nucleotides agree with TRBD1. Trimming took 4 bases from V and 4 from J; bases not matched to a gene: 1. The CDR3 sequence is 13 residues long. CDR1 and CDR2 (germline): LGHDT, YNNKEL (reference sequence). The CDR3 is CASSLQGAYGYTF. The CDR3 nucleotides are TGTGCCAGCAGCCTACAGGGGGCCTATGGCTACACCTTC.

The chain employs TRBV9 and TRBJ1-2, with a possible D match to TRBD1 (5 bases). The germline V and J ends were trimmed by 3 bases and 2 bases, with 8 bases remaining between them. The germline V gene has CDR1 SGDLS and CDR2 YYNGEE. The CDR3 length is 13 residues. CDR3 protein: CASSGGGNYGYTF. The DNA for the CDR3 is TGTGCCAGCAGCGGGGGGGGGAACTATGGCTACACCTTC.

Details on this clonotype: A much bigger clone sits one base away, suggesting this may be a read error. The CDR3 nucleotides are TGCAGTGCTAGAGAGGGCCAGTCAGACTACGAGCAGTACTTC. It encodes CSAREGQSDYEQYF. The chain joins TRBV20-1 to TRBJ2-7; D unresolved. CDR1 is DFQATT, CDR2 SNEGSKA, per germline (reference sequence). The CDR3 length is 14 residues. Trimming shortened V by 0 bases and J by 3 bases, and 12 bases separated the two germline ends.

Many counts were recorded for this clonotype. This chain links TRBV30 with TRBJ2-7; TRBD1 is a possible D gene (6 bases). This CDR3 comprises 14 residues. Trimming stripped 4 bases from V and 3 bases from J, with 16 bases between. CDR1 GTSNPN and CDR2 SVGIG come from the germline V gene (reference sequence). CDR3 nucleotide sequence: TGTGCCTGGACTAAGGACAGCCAACTCTACGAGCAGTACTTC. This translates into CAWTKDSQLYEQYF.

This clonotype came up many times. V gene TRBV6-5 combines with J gene TRBJ2-7; D call uncertain. CDR1 is MNHEY, CDR2 SVGAGI, per germline. This CDR3 has 14 residues. Trimming removed 4 bases at V and 3 bases at J, with 13 bases between. CDR3 in amino acids: CASSFRARDYEQYF. The CDR3 bases are TGTGCCAGCAGTTTCCGCGCCAGAGACTACGAGCAGTACTTC.

The V call is TRBV5-5, the J call TRBJ2-3; 11 nucleotides match TRBD2. The CDR3 totals 15 residues. Germline V lookup: CDR1 SGHKS, CDR2 YYEKEE (reference sequence). V trimming: 4 bases; J trimming: 6 bases; junction bases outside the gene matches: 7. The CDR3 DNA reads TGTGCCAGCAGCCTACTTGGACTAGCGGGTGATACGCAGTATTTT. Residues: CASSLLGLAGDTQYF.

This clonotype came up many times. The chain has TRBV2 and TRBJ1-5; no firm D call. V was cut by 3 bases and J by 7 bases, with 10 bases left in between. CDR1 and CDR2 (germline): SNHLY, FYNNEI. There are 13 residues in the CDR3. CDR3 amino acids: CASSDWEAQPQHF. CDR3 coding DNA: TGTGCCAGCAGTGACTGGGAGGCGCAGCCCCAGCATTTT.

As concerns this clonotype: Possible read error: a much larger clone is one base away. The CDR3 spells CASGLLGMGNQPQHF. The CDR3, as DNA: TGTGCCAGCGGGTTGTTAGGTATGGGCAATCAGCCCCAGCATTTT. The gene calls are TRBV6-5 and TRBJ1-5, with D hard to call. The CDR3 length is 15 residues. V lost 8 bases and J lost 2, with 16 bases in between. CDR1 MNHEY and CDR2 SVGAGI come from the germline V gene.